The present entry profiles one T cell receptor (beta chain) with its context. Its antigen is unidentified. This sample is part of a study of cytomegalovirus exposure and HLA in healthy donors. Study observations and caveats: TCR beta sequences reportedly predicted most subjects' HLA-A and HLA-B alleles accurately. Indistinguishability led to the exclusion of some V segments, TRBV6-2 and TRBV6-3 included. HLA restriction was apparent for most CMV-associated TCR beta chains in a later analysis.

Germline-derived CDR1 and CDR2 are SGHRS and YFSETQ. The CDR3 length is 16 residues. Trimming pared 4 bases from V and 0 bases from J, leaving 15 bases between. PCR used 60 Vbeta primers and 13 Jbeta primers. Some clones are missing from TCRdb's copy, which holds only in-frame ones; the method was immunoSEQ multiplex PCR. The sample holds about 130,000 clones, 75% to 85% seen once. The source is a man aged 50-59 years in good health and CMV-seronegative. The specimen was PBMCs. The rearrangement links TRBV5-1 to TRBJ2-3, with D unresolved. The CDR3 bases are TGCGCCAGCAGCCGCAACAGTTTCCCTAGCACAGATACGCAGTATTTT. Amino acids: CASSRNSFPSTDTQYF.